This entry features one T cell receptor beta chain sequence. Its cognate antigen is unknown. Profiled with immunoSEQ multiplex PCR; TCRdb holds only in-frame clones, not every one. The sample yields roughly 13,000 clones, about 70% seen once. This sample stems from a study of tumor-infiltrating lymphocytes in localized non-small cell lung cancer. Notes on the study in general: Technical variation could not be separated from intratumor heterogeneity here. TCR sequencing covered a subset of patients with enough tissue. Compared with uninvolved lung, tumors showed higher T cell infiltration by TCRbeta sequencing.

Germline V CDR1 and CDR2: SGHVS, FQNEAQ. This CDR3 is built from 16 residues. Trimming removed 3 bases from V and 3 bases from J, with 15 bases in between. The material sequenced was lung tumor tissue. This receptor was obtained from a human donor with non-small cell lung cancer. The rearrangement joins TRBV7-8 to TRBJ1-5; no firm D call. The CDR3 protein is CASSLEGYGNNQPQHF. The CDR3 DNA sequence: TGTGCCAGCAGCTTGGAAGGTTATGGCAACAATCAGCCCCAGCATTTT. The whole variable domain, filled in from reference TRBV7-8 and TRBJ1-5, reads GAGVSQSPRYKVAKRGQDVALRCDPISGHVSLFWYQQALGQGPEFLTYFQNEAQLDKSGLPSDRFFAERPEGSVSTLKIQRTQQEDSAVYLCASSLEGYGNNQPQHFGDGTRLSIL.